This record concerns one T cell receptor beta chain sequence. TCRdb called the 5' RACE reads again in MiXCR, with one record for every CDR3 protein. Counted here are 250,000 to 300,000 distinct CDR3 sequences, 16% occurring once; the ten biggest clones make up around a fifth. These data belong to a study of T-cell memory formation after mild COVID-19. As for the study in general: TCR clustering was largely donor specific.

The sequence came from a man between 18 and 35 years old who had mild COVID-19 (a few samples of this study predate the infection). Cell type and time point are not known. Sequences were obtained from PBMCs or a T cell subset sorted from them (not recorded which).

The CDR3 sequence: CASSTWTGGEADTQYF. CDR3 DNA sequence: TGTGCCAGCAGTACTTGGACAGGGGGCGAGGCAGATACGCAGTATTTT. The chain employs TRBV6-6 and TRBJ2-3; 11 nucleotides agree with TRBD1. This CDR3 is built from 16 residues. Germline V gene data show CDR1 as MNHNY and CDR2 as SVGAGI (reference sequence). V lost 5 bases and J lost 4; bases outside the gene matches: 8.